This T cell receptor (beta chain) was retrieved from a study of blood T cell repertoires in COVID-19. The CDR3 is made up of 16 amino acids. Germline assignment: CDR1 WNHNN and CDR2 SYGVQD (reference sequence). J was trimmed by 4 bases and V by 3 bases; bases with no gene match: 11. Repertoires were generated with immunoSEQ multiplex PCR, while TCRdb's copy carries only in-frame clones and drops some. The sample lists about 260,000 clones, more than 80% seen once, with 2.4% in the top ten. Sequencing used PBMCs or T cells enriched from blood (not recorded which). The sequence was obtained from a woman between 18 and 29 years old who had recovered from COVID-19. The rearrangement uses TRBV10-1 and TRBJ2-5; 7 positions match TRBD2. The CDR3 region is CASSDGGGPDRETQYF. CDR3 sequence (DNA): TGCGCCAGCAGTGACGGCGGGGGACCCGACCGAGAGACCCAGTACTTC.